The 21 T cell receptor beta chains below all came from one sample that was sequenced in a study of identical twins. TCRdb reprocessed the 5' RACE reads via MiXCR and lists one record per CDR3 protein. The sample holds under 300,000 distinct CDR3 sequences, roughly 12% seen once. The data also belong to a second study, concerning yellow fever vaccine responses in identical twins.

Specimen: memory (CD45RO+) T cells sorted from blood. The receptor set was obtained from a woman in her late teens or twenties in good health.

V is TRBV12-3 or TRBV12-4 and J is TRBJ2-7; 12 bases fit TRBD1. After removal of 2 bases from V and 5 bases from J, the junction contained 4 bases not matched to a gene. There are 15 residues in the CDR3. The CDR3 coding sequence is TGTGCCAGCAGTTTAAGGGGGACAGGGGGCCACGAGCAGTACTTC. This translates into CASSLRGTGGHEQYF.

Only a few counts were recorded for this clonotype. The chain joins TRBV27 to TRBJ1-2; D is perhaps TRBD1 (5 bases). The germline V gene has CDR1 MNHEY and CDR2 SMNVEV (reference sequence). V was clipped by 2 bases and J by 9 bases, with 13 bases between them. The CDR3 has 13 amino acids. CDR3 in DNA: TGTGCCAGCAGTTTAAGGTGGGACCTACGCTACACCTTC. Translated: CASSLRWDLRYTF.

Many counts were recorded for this clonotype. The chain couples TRBV6-1 to TRBJ2-1, with D tentatively TRBD2 (5 bases). The germline CDR1 and CDR2 sequences are MNHNS and SASEGT. Trimming left V 6 bases short and J 7 bases short, with 19 bases between. The CDR3 runs 15 residues. CDR3 sequence: CASSPQRTPGNEQFF. The CDR3 nucleotides read TGTGCCAGCAGCCCCCAGCGGACCCCCGGGAATGAGCAGTTCTTC.

This clonotype was recorded a few times. V gene TRBV12-5 combines with J gene TRBJ2-5; no reliable D call. The V gene's germline CDR1 is LGHNT and CDR2 FRNRAP. The V end lost 5 bases, the J end lost 5 bases, and 6 bases lay between the germline ends. CDR3 size: 11 residues. The CDR3 protein is CASGIGETQYF. The CDR3 coding sequence is TGTGCTAGTGGTATAGGGGAGACCCAGTACTTC.

V is TRBV2 and J is TRBJ2-1; D may be TRBD2 (6 bases). This CDR3 has 14 residues. Germline lookup yields CDR1 SNHLY and CDR2 FYNNEI. Trimming shortened V by 4 bases and J by 2 bases, and 9 bases separated the two germline ends. In DNA form, the CDR3 reads TGTGCCAGCAGTGGGGACTTCACCTACAATGAGCAGTTCTTC. Its protein is CASSGDFTYNEQFF.

This clonotype was found a few times. The V gene is TRBV4-3, the J gene TRBJ2-2; D tentatively fits TRBD1 or TRBD2 (5 bases each). The CDR3 totals 15 residues. From germline, CDR1 is LGHNA and CDR2 YSLEER. Trimming cost V 1 base and J 4 bases, with 10 bases left between them. The CDR3 sequence is CASSQGGAGTGELFF. The CDR3 DNA is TGCGCCAGCAGCCAAGGGGGCGCGGGCACCGGGGAGCTGTTTTTT.

There are many counts of this clonotype. The gene calls are TRBV5-1 and TRBJ2-7; TRBD1 might be the D (5 bases). Germline CDR1 SGHRS, CDR2 YFSETQ. The CDR3 is made up of 14 amino acids. V lost 4 bases and J lost 1, with 12 bases in between. For the CDR3, the DNA is TGCGCCAGCAGCACGCGGACAAATTCCTACGAGCAGTACTTC. This translates into CASSTRTNSYEQYF. Full variable domain (missing parts from reference TRBV5-1 and TRBJ2-7): KAGVTQTPRYLIKTRGQQVTLSCSPISGHRSVSWYQQTPGQGLQFLFEYFSETQRNKGNFPGRFSGRQFSNSRSEMNVSTLELGDSALYLCASSTRTNSYEQYFGPGTRLTVT.

This clonotype was seen repeatedly, ten times or more. The chain joins TRBV28 to TRBJ2-4; D uncertain. Trimming took 3 bases from V and 0 from J, leaving 3 bases between them. The CDR3 extends over 13 amino acids. Germline V gene sequence: CDR1 MDHEN, CDR2 SYDVKM. As DNA, the CDR3 is TGTGCCAGCAGTTTTGGAGCCAAAAACATTCAGTACTTC. Its translation: CASSFGAKNIQYF.

In this sample, this clonotype turned up many times. The chain joins TRBV12-3 or TRBV12-4 to TRBJ1-1, with D uncertain. The CDR3 consists of 15 residues. V lost 3 bases and J 6 bases, leaving 17 bases between the germline ends. The CDR3 DNA is TGTGCCAGCAGTTTGGGTTGGCAGGCGAGCCCTGAAGCTTTCTTT. Its protein product is CASSLGWQASPEAFF.

This clonotype was observed a few times. The DNA of the CDR3 is TGTGCCAGCAGTTTCGGCGGTATAGGTCGCGGCACCGGGGAGCTGTTTTTT. Translating it yields CASSFGGIGRGTGELFF. V and J are TRBV12-3 or TRBV12-4 and TRBJ2-2; no reliable D call. Trimming stripped 3 bases from V and 4 bases from J, with 18 bases between. The CDR3 is made up of 17 amino acids.

This clonotype occurred a few times. The chain links TRBV12-3 or TRBV12-4 to TRBJ1-6; TRBD1 is a possible D gene (5 bases). The CDR3 is 13 amino acids. The germline V and J ends were trimmed by 10 bases and 9 bases, with 16 bases remaining between them. The CDR3 coding sequence is TGTGCCATATCCGGGACTGGAAGTTCACCCCTCCACTTT. Translated, it gives CAISGTGSSPLHF.

This clonotype was counted only a few times. The gene calls are TRBV10-2 and TRBJ2-2, with D perhaps being TRBD1 or TRBD2 (5 bases each). Germline V gene lookup returns CDR1 WSHSY and CDR2 SAAADI. V lost 10 bases, J lost 2 bases, and 17 bases lay in between. This CDR3 has 15 residues. CDR3: CAISARGPNTGELFF. CDR3 DNA: TGCGCCATCTCGGCGAGGGGACCCAACACCGGGGAGCTGTTTTTT.

The chain employs TRBV11-3 and TRBJ2-3; D is unresolved. The V gene lost 3 bases and the J gene lost 3 bases, with 7 bases spanning the gap. Germline V gene sequence: CDR1 SGHNT, CDR2 YENEEA. The CDR3 is made up of 13 amino acids. The CDR3 region has the DNA TGTGCCAGCAGCTTTATGGTAACAGATACGCAGTATTTT. Its protein product is CASSFMVTDTQYF.

This clonotype turned up a few times. V usage is TRBV11-2 and J usage is TRBJ2-7; TRBD2 agrees at 8 bases. Germline V gene sequence: CDR1 SGHAT, CDR2 FQNNGV. The J segment lost 0 bases and the V segment lost 1 base, leaving 11 bases of the junction unmatched. The CDR3 length is 18 residues. As DNA, the CDR3 is TGTGCCAGCAGCTTAGGGACTAGCCTTGGGATCAGCTCCTACGAGCAGTACTTC. It yields the protein CASSLGTSLGISSYEQYF.

There are many counts of this clonotype. This chain uses TRBV7-2 with TRBJ2-3, with 8 bases matching TRBD2. The germline gives CDR1 SGHTA, CDR2 FQGNSA. Losses at the gene ends were 0 bases for V and 2 bases for J; bases not matched to a gene: 10. The CDR3 sequence is 18 residues long. In DNA form, the CDR3 reads TGTGCCAGCAGCTTAGCGTCCCTAGCGGGCTTTTACACAGATACGCAGTATTTT. Its protein is CASSLASLAGFYTDTQYF.

This clonotype was counted between two and nine times. V and J are TRBV5-6 and TRBJ2-1; 12 nucleotides agree with TRBD2. Germline V gives CDR1 SGHDT, CDR2 YYEEEE. The trim removed 4 bases at V and 3 bases at J, leaving 8 bases unmatched. This CDR3 contains 17 residues. In nucleotides, the CDR3 is TGTGCCAGCAGCAGCCGACTAGCGGGAGTTATCTACAATGAGCAGTTCTTC. Translation: CASSSRLAGVIYNEQFF. Full variable domain (missing parts from reference TRBV5-6 and TRBJ2-1): DAGVTQSPTHLIKTRGQQVTLRCSPKSGHDTVSWYQQALGQGPQFIFQYYEEEERQRGNFPDRFSGHQFPNYSSELNVNALLLGDSALYLCASSSRLAGVIYNEQFFGPGTRLTVL.

This clonotype was seen more than once but under ten times. The rearrangement uses TRBV10-3 and TRBJ2-2; maybe TRBD1 (6 bases). The V gene lost 2 bases and the J gene lost 5 bases, with 6 bases spanning the gap. Germline CDR1 ENHRY, CDR2 SYGVKD. CDR3 length: 13 amino acids. CDR3 nucleotides: TGTGCCATCAGTGAGACAGGGACCGGGGAGCTGTTTTTT. It codes for CAISETGTGELFF.

This chain joins TRBV29-1 and TRBJ2-7; TRBD2 matches at 7 bases. CDR1 and CDR2 (germline): SQVTM, ANQGSEA. The V gene end was trimmed by 6 bases and the J gene end by 0 bases; junction bases not matched to a gene: 8. This CDR3 has 14 residues. CDR3 sequence reads: CSVRRAGSSYEQYF. CDR3 in DNA: TGCAGCGTCAGAAGAGCGGGATCCTCCTACGAGCAGTACTTC.

A few counts support this clonotype. J is TRBJ1-4 and V is TRBV7-9; no clear D gene. Trimming removed 4 bases at V and 7 bases at J, with 13 bases between. Germline V gene sequence: CDR1 SEHNR, CDR2 FQNEAQ (reference sequence). The CDR3 is 14 amino acids. In DNA, the CDR3 is TGTGCCAGCAGCTCCAGGCGCGAGGCTGAAAAACTGTTTTTT. It codes for CASSSRREAEKLFF.

This clonotype was picked up a small number of times. The chain has TRBV5-6 and TRBJ2-1; 8 nucleotides line up with TRBD1. Germline V CDR1 and CDR2: SGHDT, YYEEEE. The CDR3 runs to 14 residues. Trimming at V came to 6 bases and at J to 13 bases, leaving 15 bases not matched to a gene. This CDR3 is CASNPDRELLTQFF. The CDR3 nucleotides read TGTGCCAGCAACCCGGACAGGGAGCTCCTTACCCAGTTCTTC.

This clonotype showed up many times. The rearrangement uses TRBV12-3 or TRBV12-4 and TRBJ1-2; possibly TRBD1 for D (5 bases). Trimming removed 9 bases at V and 5 bases at J, with 10 bases between. The CDR3 length is 11 residues. For the CDR3, the DNA is TGTGCCAGTCAGGGTTTTTATGGCTACACCTTC. Protein sequence: CASQGFYGYTF.